This entry describes one T cell receptor beta chain. Antigen: not known. V lost 2 bases and J lost 4, with 4 bases in between. In germline, CDR1 is MRHNA, CDR2 SNTAGT. This CDR3 has 12 residues. This table comes from immunoSEQ multiplex PCR, and its TCRdb copy is limited to in-frame clones, with some not included. The data show some 140,000 clones, around 90% seen once. The record originates from a study of T cell responses to AZD1222 COVID-19 vaccine. As for the study in general: Some second doses came at about 4 weeks and others at about 12 weeks; these were pooled. Whole-study results and caveats: Nearly half of spike-specific TCRs reportedly target unmutated variant regions. Distributed over spike, vaccine-associated CD4 TCRs predominated at 160-218 and 743-854. No repertoire was sampled before or during the peak T cell response, only after it.

This clonotype was obtained from an adult in good health. This specimen consisted of peripheral blood, obtained on day 0 of AZD1222 vaccination. The rearrangement joins TRBV6-4 to TRBJ2-3, with no clear D. This CDR3 reads CASSDPPDTQYF. DNA for the CDR3: TGTGCCAGCAGTGACCCCCCAGATACGCAGTATTTT.